The sequence of this TCR beta chain was determined in a study of shared clonotypes between healthy human individuals. The study ran the assay at deep level. Clones were read by immunoSEQ multiplex PCR, and TCRdb kept only the in-frame ones, dropping some. The table includes around 2.5 million clones, roughly 93% detected once. This clone was observed once. Per the germline V gene, CDR1 is DFQATT and CDR2 is SNEGSKA (reference sequence). The V end was cut by 3 bases, the J end by 10 bases, with 10 bases between. CDR3 length equals 11 residues. This TCR came from a man younger than 35 in good health. Some clones in this sample may be carry-over from other donors' samples. The chain recombines TRBV20-1 with TRBJ2-1; D uncertain. Sequenced sample: naive CD4+ T cells from PBMCs. Subset of the sample: CD45RA+ positively selected. The CDR3, as DNA: TGCAGTGCTAGTCGGCGACCCGAGCAGTTCTTC. Translation gives CSASRRPEQFF.